This TCR beta chain was profiled in a study of OX40 agonist ivuxolimab in advanced cancers. As to this clone: The antigen is not known.

The CDR3 runs to 16 residues. Germline CDR1 is MDHEN and CDR2 is SYDVKM. Between the trimmed V and J ends, which lost 7 bases and 0 bases, there was a span of 16 bases. Regarding the study as a whole: The study observed clonal expansion of CD4+ and CD8+ blood T cells by week 6 at 0.1 to 3.0 mg/kg.

The table came from immunoSEQ multiplex PCR; TCRdb's copy has only in-frame clones and leaves some out. The sample contains 35,000 to 45,000 clones, about 86% of which appear only once. Specimen: CD4+ or CD8+ T cells sorted from blood, collected in a trial of the OX40 agonist ivuxolimab. The rearrangement uses TRBV28 and TRBJ2-1; D possibly matches TRBD1 or TRBD2 (5 bases each). The source of this sequence is an adult with an advanced solid tumor such as melanoma, head and neck, liver or kidney cancer. The CDR3 is CASIPTVTSSYNEQFF. The DNA of the CDR3 is TGTGCCAGCATCCCGACAGTTACTAGCTCCTACAATGAGCAGTTCTTC. Full variable domain (rest looked up from reference TRBV28 and TRBJ2-1): DVKVTQSSRYLVKRTGEKVFLECVQDMDHENMFWYRQDPGLGLRLIYFSYDVKMKEKGDIPEGYSVSREKKERFSLILESASTNQTSMYLCASIPTVTSSYNEQFFGPGTRLTVL.